The 6 T cell receptor beta chains reported below all come from one sample, sequenced in a study of T cell responses to AZD1222 COVID-19 vaccine. The assay was immunoSEQ multiplex PCR, and TCRdb's table has in-frame clones only and misses some. The table includes 150,000 to 190,000 clones, more than 85% detected once. The sequencing here drew on peripheral blood, taken 28 days after the second AZD1222 dose. Receptors originate from an adult who received the AZD1222 COVID-19 vaccine.

The J gene is TRBJ1-1, the V gene TRBV7-9; possible D gene TRBD1, 6 bases. The CDR3 is 14 residues long. Germline CDR1 reads SEHNR; CDR2 reads FQNEAQ (reference sequence). The V end lost 3 bases, the J end lost 3 bases, and 11 bases lay between the germline ends. CDR3 in amino acids: CASSFWTDHTEAFF. CDR3 in DNA: TGTGCCAGCAGCTTCTGGACAGATCACACTGAAGCTTTCTTT.

This chain uses TRBV6-5 with TRBJ2-7; 9 positions match TRBD1. The germline V gene has CDR1 MNHEY and CDR2 SVGAGI. This CDR3 has 15 amino acids. The V and J ends lost 6 bases and 5 bases, in that order; junction bases with no gene match: 11. The CDR3 loop is CASSRPGQGENEQYF. CDR3 nucleotides: TGTGCCAGCAGCCGGCCGGGACAGGGTGAGAACGAGCAGTACTTC.

V and J are TRBV29-1 and TRBJ2-1; 10 bases agree with TRBD2. CDR3 size: 13 residues. The ends lost 7 bases at V and 7 bases at J; junction bases unmatched: 7. Per germline, CDR1 SQVTM and CDR2 ANQGSEA. CDR3 region: CSAQAGGGNEQFF. CDR3 coding DNA: TGCAGCGCTCAAGCGGGAGGGGGTAATGAGCAGTTCTTC.

This CDR3 reads CATSDRRTSGPSYNEQFF. Here the CDR3 DNA reads TGTGCCACCAGTGATAGACGAACTAGCGGCCCATCCTACAATGAGCAGTTCTTC. The chain carries TRBV24-1 and TRBJ2-1; 8 bases align to TRBD2. This CDR3 has 18 amino acids. Germline V gene lookup returns CDR1 KGHDR and CDR2 SFDVKD. J gave up 1 base and V 3 bases, and 10 bases lay outside the gene matches.

The CDR3 coding sequence is TGCGCCAGCAGCTTGGCGGGACAGCAGTACAATGAGCAGTTCTTC. This codes for CASSLAGQQYNEQFF. J is TRBJ2-1 and V is TRBV5-1; 7 nucleotides agree with TRBD1. The CDR3 loop spans 15 amino acids. Germline lookup yields CDR1 SGHRS and CDR2 YFSETQ. Trimming cost V 0 bases and J 4 bases; bases outside gene matches: 4.

This clone was recorded once. This chain joins TRBV7-2 and TRBJ1-6; 7 nucleotides align to TRBD1. CDR1 is SGHTA, CDR2 FQGNSA, per germline. J gave up 8 bases and V 2 bases, and 6 bases lay outside the gene matches. The CDR3 totals 15 residues. Here the CDR3 DNA reads TGTGCCAGCAGCTTATCGCGACAGGGTTATTCACCCCTCCACTTT. This codes for CASSLSRQGYSPLHF.